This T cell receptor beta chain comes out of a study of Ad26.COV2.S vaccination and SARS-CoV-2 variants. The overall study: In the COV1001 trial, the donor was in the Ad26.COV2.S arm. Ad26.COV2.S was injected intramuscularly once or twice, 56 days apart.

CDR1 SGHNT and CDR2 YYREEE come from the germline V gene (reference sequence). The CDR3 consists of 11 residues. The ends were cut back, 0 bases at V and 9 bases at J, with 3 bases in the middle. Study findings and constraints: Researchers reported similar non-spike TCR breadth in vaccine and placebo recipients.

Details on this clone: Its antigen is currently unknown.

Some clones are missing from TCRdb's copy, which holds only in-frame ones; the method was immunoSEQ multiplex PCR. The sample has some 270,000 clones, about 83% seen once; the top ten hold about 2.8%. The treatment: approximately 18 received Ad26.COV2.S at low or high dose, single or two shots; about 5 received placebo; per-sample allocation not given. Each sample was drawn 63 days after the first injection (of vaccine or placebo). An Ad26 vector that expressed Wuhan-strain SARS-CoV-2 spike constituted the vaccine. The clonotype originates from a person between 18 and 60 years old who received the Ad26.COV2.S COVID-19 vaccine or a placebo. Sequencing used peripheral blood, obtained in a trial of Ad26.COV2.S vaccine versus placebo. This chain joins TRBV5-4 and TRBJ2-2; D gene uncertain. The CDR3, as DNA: TGTGCCAGCAGCTTGGAGCGGGAGCTGTTTTTT. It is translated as CASSLERELFF.